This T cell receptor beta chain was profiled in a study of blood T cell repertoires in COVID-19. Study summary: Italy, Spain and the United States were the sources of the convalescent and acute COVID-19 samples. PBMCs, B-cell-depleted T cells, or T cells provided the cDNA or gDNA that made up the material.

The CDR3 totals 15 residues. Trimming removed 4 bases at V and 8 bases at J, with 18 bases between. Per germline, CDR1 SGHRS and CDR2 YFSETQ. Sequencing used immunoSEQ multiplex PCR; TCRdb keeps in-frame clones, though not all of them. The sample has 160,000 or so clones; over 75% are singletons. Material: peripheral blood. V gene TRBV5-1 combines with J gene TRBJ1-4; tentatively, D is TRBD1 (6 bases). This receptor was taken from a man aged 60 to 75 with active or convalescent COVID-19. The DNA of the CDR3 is TGCGCCAGCAGCCCGACCGGGACACCCGTGGAAAAACTGTTTTTT. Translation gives CASSPTGTPVEKLFF.